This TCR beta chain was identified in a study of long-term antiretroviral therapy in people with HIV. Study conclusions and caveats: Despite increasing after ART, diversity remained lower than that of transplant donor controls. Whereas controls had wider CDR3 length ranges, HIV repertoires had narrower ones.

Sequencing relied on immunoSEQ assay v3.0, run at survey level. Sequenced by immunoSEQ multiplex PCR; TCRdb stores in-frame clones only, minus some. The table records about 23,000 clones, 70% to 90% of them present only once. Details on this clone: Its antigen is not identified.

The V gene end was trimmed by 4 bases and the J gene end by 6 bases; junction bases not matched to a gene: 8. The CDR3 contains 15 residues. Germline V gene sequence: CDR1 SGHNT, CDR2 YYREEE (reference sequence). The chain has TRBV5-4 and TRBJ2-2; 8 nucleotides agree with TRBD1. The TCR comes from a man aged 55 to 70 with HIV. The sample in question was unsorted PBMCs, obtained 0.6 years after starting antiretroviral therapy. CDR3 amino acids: CASSGSQGASGELFF. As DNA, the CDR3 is TGTGCCAGCAGCGGTTCTCAGGGGGCTTCCGGGGAGCTGTTTTTT.